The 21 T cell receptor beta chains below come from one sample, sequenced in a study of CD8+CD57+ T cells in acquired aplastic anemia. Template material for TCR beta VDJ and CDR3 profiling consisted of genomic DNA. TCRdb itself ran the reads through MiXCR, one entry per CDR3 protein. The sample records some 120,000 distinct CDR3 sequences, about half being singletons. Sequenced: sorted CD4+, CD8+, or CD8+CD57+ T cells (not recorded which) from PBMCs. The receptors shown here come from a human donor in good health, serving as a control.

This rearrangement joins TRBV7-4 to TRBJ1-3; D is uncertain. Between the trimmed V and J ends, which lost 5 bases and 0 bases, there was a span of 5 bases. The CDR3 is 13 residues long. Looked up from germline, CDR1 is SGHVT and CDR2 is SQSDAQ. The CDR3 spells CASSAFSGNTIYF. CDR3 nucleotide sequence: TGTGCCAGCAGCGCTTTCTCTGGAAACACCATATATTTT.

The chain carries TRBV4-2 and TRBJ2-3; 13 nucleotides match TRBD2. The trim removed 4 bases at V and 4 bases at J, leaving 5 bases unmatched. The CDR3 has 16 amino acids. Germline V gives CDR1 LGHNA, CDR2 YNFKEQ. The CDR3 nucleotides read TGTGCCAGCAGCCCCGAAGGACTAGCGGGGGCAGATACGCAGTATTTT. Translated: CASSPEGLAGADTQYF.

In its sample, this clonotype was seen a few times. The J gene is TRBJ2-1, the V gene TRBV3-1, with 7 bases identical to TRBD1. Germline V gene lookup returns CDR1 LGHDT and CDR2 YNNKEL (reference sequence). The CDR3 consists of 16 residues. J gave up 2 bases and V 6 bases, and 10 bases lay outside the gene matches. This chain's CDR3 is CASSHRGSRPYNEQFF. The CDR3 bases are TGTGCCAGCAGTCACAGGGGCTCGCGTCCCTACAATGAGCAGTTCTTC.

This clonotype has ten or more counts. DNA of the CDR3: TGTGCCAGCAGCCGACGGACTAGCGGGGGAAACGAGCAGTACTTC. It codes for CASSRRTSGGNEQYF. The chain combines TRBV7-8 with TRBJ2-7, with 13 bases aligning to TRBD2. Trimming removed 5 bases from V and 5 bases from J; junction bases left unmatched: 6. Germline values: CDR1 SGHVS, CDR2 FQNEAQ. The CDR3 covers 15 residues.

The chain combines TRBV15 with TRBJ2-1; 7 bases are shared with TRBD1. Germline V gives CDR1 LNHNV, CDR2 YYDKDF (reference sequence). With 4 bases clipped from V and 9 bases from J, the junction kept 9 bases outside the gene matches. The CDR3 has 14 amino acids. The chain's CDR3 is CATSNRQGESEQFF. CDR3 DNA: TGTGCCACCAGCAACAGACAGGGAGAGAGTGAGCAGTTCTTC.

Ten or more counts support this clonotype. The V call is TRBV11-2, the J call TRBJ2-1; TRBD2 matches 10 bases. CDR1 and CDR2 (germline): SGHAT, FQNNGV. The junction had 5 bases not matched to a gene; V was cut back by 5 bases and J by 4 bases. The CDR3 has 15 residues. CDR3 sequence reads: CASSQLAGRYNEQFF. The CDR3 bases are TGTGCCAGCAGCCAACTAGCGGGGCGTTACAATGAGCAGTTCTTC.

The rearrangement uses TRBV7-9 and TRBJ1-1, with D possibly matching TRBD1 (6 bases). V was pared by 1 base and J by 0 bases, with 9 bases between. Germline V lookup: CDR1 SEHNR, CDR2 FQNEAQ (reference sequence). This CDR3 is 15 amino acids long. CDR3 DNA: TGTGCCAGCAGCTTAGGACAGGCGATGAACACTGAAGCTTTCTTT. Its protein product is CASSLGQAMNTEAFF.

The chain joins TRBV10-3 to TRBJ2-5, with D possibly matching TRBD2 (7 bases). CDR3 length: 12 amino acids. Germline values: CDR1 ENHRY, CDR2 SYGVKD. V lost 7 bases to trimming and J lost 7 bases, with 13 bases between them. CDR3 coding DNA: TGTGCCATCATGGGGGGGGCAGTGACCCAGTACTTC. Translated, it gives CAIMGGAVTQYF.

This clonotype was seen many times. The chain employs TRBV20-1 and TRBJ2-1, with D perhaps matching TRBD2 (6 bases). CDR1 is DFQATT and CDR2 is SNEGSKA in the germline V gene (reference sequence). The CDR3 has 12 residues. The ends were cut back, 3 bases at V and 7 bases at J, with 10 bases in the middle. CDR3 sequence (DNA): TGCAGTGCTAGGGGAGGAGGTAATGAGCAGTTCTTC. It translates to CSARGGGNEQFF.

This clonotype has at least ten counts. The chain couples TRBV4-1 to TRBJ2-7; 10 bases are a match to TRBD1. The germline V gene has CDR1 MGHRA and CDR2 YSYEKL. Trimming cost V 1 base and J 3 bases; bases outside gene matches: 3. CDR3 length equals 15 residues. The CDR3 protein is CASSQGQGANYEQYF. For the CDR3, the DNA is TGCGCCAGCAGCCAAGGACAGGGGGCCAACTACGAGCAGTACTTC.

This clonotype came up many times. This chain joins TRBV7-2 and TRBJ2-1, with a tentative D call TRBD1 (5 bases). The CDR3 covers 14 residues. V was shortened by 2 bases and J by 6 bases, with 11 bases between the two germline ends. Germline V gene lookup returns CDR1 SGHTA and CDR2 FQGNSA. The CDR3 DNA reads TGTGCCAGCAGCTTATTGAGACAGCGCAATGAGCAGTTCTTC. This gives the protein CASSLLRQRNEQFF.

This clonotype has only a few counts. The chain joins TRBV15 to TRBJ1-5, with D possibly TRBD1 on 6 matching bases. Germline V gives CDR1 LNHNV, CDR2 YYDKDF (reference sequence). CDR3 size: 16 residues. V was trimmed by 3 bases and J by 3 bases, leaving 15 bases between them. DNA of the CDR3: TGTGCCACCAGCAGCCACGCCGACAGGTACAATCAGCCCCAGCATTTT. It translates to CATSSHADRYNQPQHF.

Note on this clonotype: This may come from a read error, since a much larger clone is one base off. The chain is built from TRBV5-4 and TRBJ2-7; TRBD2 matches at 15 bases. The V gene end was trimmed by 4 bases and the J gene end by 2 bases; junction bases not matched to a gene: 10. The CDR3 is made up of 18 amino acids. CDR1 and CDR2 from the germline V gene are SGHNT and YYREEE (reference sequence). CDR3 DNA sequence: TGTGCCAGCAGCCTGGGGGGACTAGCGGGGGGTCTCACCTACGAGCAGTACTTC. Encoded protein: CASSLGGLAGGLTYEQYF.

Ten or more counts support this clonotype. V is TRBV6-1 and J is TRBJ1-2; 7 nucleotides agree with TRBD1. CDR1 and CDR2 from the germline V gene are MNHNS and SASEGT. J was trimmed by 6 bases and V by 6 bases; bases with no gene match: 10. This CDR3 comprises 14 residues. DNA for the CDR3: TGTGCCAGCAGCTCACAGGGGATACGCGATGGCTACACCTTC. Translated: CASSSQGIRDGYTF.

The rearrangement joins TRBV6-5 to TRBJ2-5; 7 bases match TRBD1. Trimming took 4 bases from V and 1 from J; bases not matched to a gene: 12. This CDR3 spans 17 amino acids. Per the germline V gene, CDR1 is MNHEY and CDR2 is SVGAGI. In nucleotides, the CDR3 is TGTGCCAGCAGTTCAACGGAGACAGGGATGGCCCAAGAGACCCAGTACTTC. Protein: CASSSTETGMAQETQYF.

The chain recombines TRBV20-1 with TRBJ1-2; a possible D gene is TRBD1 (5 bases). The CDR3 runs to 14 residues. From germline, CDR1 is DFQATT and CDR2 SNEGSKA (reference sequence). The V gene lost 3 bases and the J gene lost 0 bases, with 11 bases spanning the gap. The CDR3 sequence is CSASRQYTNYGYTF. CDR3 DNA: TGCAGTGCTAGTAGACAGTATACTAACTATGGCTACACCTTC.

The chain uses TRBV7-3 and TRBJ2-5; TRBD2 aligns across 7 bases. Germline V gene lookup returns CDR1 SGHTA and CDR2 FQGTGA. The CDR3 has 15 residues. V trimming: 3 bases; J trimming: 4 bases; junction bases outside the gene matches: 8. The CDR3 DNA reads TGTGCCAGCAGCTTGGGGGGTGGACTAGGAGAGACCCAGTACTTC. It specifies CASSLGGGLGETQYF.

The CDR3 region is CASSSPRTGSYEQYF. Written as DNA, the CDR3 is TGTGCCAGCAGCTCCCCCCGGACGGGATCCTACGAGCAGTACTTC. V gene TRBV7-9 combines with J gene TRBJ2-7; TRBD2 might be the D (5 bases). Trimming removed 4 bases at V and 1 base at J, with 14 bases between. The CDR3 runs 15 residues. Germline CDR1 and CDR2: SEHNR and FQNEAQ (reference sequence).

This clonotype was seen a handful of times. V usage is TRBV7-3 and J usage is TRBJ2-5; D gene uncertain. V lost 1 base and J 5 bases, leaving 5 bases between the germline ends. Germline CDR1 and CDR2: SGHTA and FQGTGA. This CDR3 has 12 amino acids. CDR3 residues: CASSLIGETQYF. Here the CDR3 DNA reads TGTGCCAGCAGCTTAATAGGGGAGACCCAGTACTTC.

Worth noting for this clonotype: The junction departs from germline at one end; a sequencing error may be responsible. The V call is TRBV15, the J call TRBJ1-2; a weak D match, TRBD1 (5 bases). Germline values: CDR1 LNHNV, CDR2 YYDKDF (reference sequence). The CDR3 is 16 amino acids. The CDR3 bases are TGTGCCATCAGCACAGATCCCACGGGGGCTAACTATGGCTACACCTTC. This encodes CAISTDPTGANYGYTF.

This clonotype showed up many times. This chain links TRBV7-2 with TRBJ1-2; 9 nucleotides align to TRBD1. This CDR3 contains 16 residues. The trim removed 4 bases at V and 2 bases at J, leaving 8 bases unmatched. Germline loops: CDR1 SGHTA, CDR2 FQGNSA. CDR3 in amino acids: CASSSNTGGRNYGYTF. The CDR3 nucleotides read TGTGCCAGCAGCTCAAATACAGGGGGCCGGAACTATGGCTACACCTTC.